These T cell receptor beta chains were read from a single sample in a study of PD-L1 blockade in urothelial cancer. Sequenced by immunoSEQ multiplex PCR; TCRdb stores in-frame clones only, minus some. Among about 81,000 clones listed, around four fifths were seen once. The source material was PBMCs, sampled around atezolizumab (anti-PD-L1) treatment. Receptors were obtained from a middle-aged man with urothelial cancer. Both conserved end residues are trimmed from each CDR3. Fields, in order: V gene, clone size, CDR3 protein. Expanded clones get a size class; other rows say once, few or many, or leave the size out.

TRBV25-1,NA,ASSLPLAGGPGEQF
TRBV27,NA,VSSPIGLAGGSKQY
TRBV27,NA,ASSSGQGRAYEQY
TRBV15,NA,ATSAERQNEKLF
TRBV28,NA,ASSLEGTAYEQY
TRBV7-2,once,ASSPPGTRLDEQF
TRBV13,NA,ASSLHRGRV
TRBV5-4,NA,ASSSTPGLGVSEQF
TRBV6-1,NA,ASRKGDRELSYT
TRBV2,NA,ASTQGAAYGYT
TRBV30,NA,AGSTSAYNEQF
TRBV20-1,once,SAQGAETQY
TRBV19,few,ATTGAPYGYT
TRBV9,few,ASSVNPGRMGNEQF
TRBV5-5,once,ASSPGDYGYT
TRBV10-3,NA,AISESGLAGVSEQF
TRBV4-1,NA,ASSLGQGSGNTIY
TRBV21-1,NA,ASSNPGSANEKLF
TRBV28,few,ATRSYVLREGTEAF
TRBV14,NA,ASSQAGQYWETQY
TRBV7-8,NA,ASSLPPWDRVKEDYGYT
TRBV28,NA,ASSLLEQPQH
TRBV5-8,NA,ASSFPSGTAYEQY
TRBV7-6,few,ASSIFESGEQY
TRBV28,many,ASNPRAGNTIY
TRBV6-1,NA,ASSLNRGANYGYT
TRBV6-5,NA,ASSYSIQAYRDEQY
TRBV5-5,NA,ASSLERQGTQPQH
TRBV2,NA,ASSEALARTGELF